The T cell receptor beta chain described here comes from a study of T cell responses to AZD1222 COVID-19 vaccine. Study results and caveats: Breadth and depth of Spike-specific TCRs rose after two AZD1222 doses. Donors were mostly white British, more females; clonal diversity possibly underestimated. In all cases, repertoires were sampled only after the peak T cell response. The reported proportion of spike-specific TCRs targeting unmutated variant regions was nearly half.

Remarks on this clone: Its antigen is currently unknown.

With V trimmed by 5 bases and J by 1 base, 14 bases remained unmatched. There are 19 residues in the CDR3. Germline CDR1 SGHAT, CDR2 FQNNGV. Here immunoSEQ multiplex PCR was the method, and the copy in TCRdb shows in-frame clones only, minus some. The sample yields over 100,000 clones, about 88% seen once. This clonotype was obtained from an adult in good health. This sample comprised peripheral blood, obtained on day 0 of AZD1222 vaccination. The V gene is TRBV11-2, the J gene TRBJ1-6; TRBD1 aligns across 7 bases. The DNA for the CDR3 is TGTGCCAGCAGCCGCTATGCCCCGACAGGGAGTTCCTATAATTCACCCCTCCACTTT. This encodes CASSRYAPTGSSYNSPLHF. Combining the CDR3 with reference TRBV11-2 and TRBJ1-6 gives the whole variable domain EAGVAQSPRYKIIEKRQSVAFWCNPISGHATLYWYQQILGQGPKLLIQFQNNGVVDDSQLPKDRFSAERLKGVDSTLKIQPAKLEDSAVYLCASSRYAPTGSSYNSPLHFGNGTRLTVT.